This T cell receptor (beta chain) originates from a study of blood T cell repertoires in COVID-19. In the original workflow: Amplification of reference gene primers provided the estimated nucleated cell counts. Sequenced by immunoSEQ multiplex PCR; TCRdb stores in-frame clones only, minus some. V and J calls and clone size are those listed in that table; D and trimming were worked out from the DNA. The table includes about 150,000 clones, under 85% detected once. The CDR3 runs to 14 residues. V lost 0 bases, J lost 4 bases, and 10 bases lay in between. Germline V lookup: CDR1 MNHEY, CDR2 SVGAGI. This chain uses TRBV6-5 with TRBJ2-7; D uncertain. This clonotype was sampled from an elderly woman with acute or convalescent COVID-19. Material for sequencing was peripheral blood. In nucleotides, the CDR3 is TGTGCCAGCAGTTACTCGTGGCTTTATTACGAGCAGTACTTC. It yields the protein CASSYSWLYYEQYF.